The sample holds many counts of the clone carrying this T cell receptor beta chain. This sample is part of a study of HIV-infected children after antiretroviral therapy interruption. As for the study in general: Children's median ages were roughly 10 years and 8 years by group. Continuous-treatment samples came from weeks 0, 48 and 150.

Treatment given: PENTA 11 planned treatment interruption arm or continuous ART arm. At least 5 million viable PBMCs were required per cryopreserved sample. This CDR3 has 12 residues. V was trimmed by 11 bases and J by 3 bases, leaving 13 bases between them. CDR1 is MNHEY, CDR2 SVGEGT, per germline. RNA-based 3' RACE libraries used unique molecular identifiers. TCRdb reprocessed the 3' RACE reads with MiXCR, giving one entry per CDR3 protein. Among some 41,000 distinct CDR3 sequences, just over 6.5% were seen once, and the ten largest hold approximately 1%. The source was CD45RA+ CD4+ T cells from PBMCs, pooled from several time points, collected from a donor given antiretroviral therapy, either interrupted or continuous. Subset meaning: naive CD4+ CD45RA+ CD45RO- T cells. This sequence was found in a pool of human donors with HIV. The V gene is TRBV6-2 or TRBV6-3, the J gene TRBJ1-2; the D is unclear. The CDR3 protein is CAALGSDYGYTF. The CDR3 region has the DNA TGTGCCGCCCTAGGGTCGGACTATGGCTACACCTTC.